The next 17 T cell receptor beta chains were all read from a single sample in a study of identical twins. From the 5' RACE reads, TCRdb called clonotypes with MiXCR, one entry per CDR3 protein. The repertoire has 300,000 to 400,000 distinct CDR3 sequences, around 9.7% of them found once; the top ten carry 7.5% to 9.5%. The source material was naive T cells sorted from blood. The origin of the receptors is a woman aged 50 to 60 in good health.

In its sample, this clonotype was seen many times. The chain recombines TRBV20-1 with TRBJ2-7, with a tentative D call TRBD2 (6 bases). Between the trimmed V and J ends, which lost 0 bases and 0 bases, there was a span of 12 bases. The germline V gene encodes CDR1 DFQATT and CDR2 SNEGSKA (reference sequence). The CDR3 runs to 15 residues. CDR3 sequence: CSARDLAKSSYEQYV. The CDR3 nucleotides read TGCAGTGCTAGAGATCTAGCGAAGAGCTCCTACGAGCAGTACGTC.

This clonotype was counted many times. The chain carries TRBV5-1 and TRBJ2-7; TRBD2 is a possible D gene (6 bases). CDR3 length: 14 amino acids. Trimming pared 0 bases from V and 6 bases from J, leaving 13 bases between. Germline lookup yields CDR1 SGHRS and CDR2 YFSETQ. The chain's CDR3 is CASSLDGLLSEQYV. CDR3 DNA sequence: TGCGCCAGCAGCTTGGACGGACTATTGAGCGAGCAGTACGTC.

This clonotype was observed a few times. The genes are TRBV12-3 or TRBV12-4 and TRBJ2-4; 8 positions agree with TRBD2. This CDR3 region has 17 residues. Germline trimming cut 3 bases from V and 2 bases from J; bases unmatched to any gene: 9. CDR3 sequence: CASSLGSTSVTKNIQYF. The DNA of the CDR3 is TGTGCCAGCAGTTTGGGGTCGACTAGCGTGACCAAAAACATTCAGTACTTC.

This clonotype was found many times. The chain links TRBV19 to TRBJ2-1; 7 bases map to TRBD2. CDR3 length equals 14 residues. Trimming took 5 bases from V and 0 from J; bases not matched to a gene: 1. Germline loops: CDR1 LNHDA, CDR2 SQIVND (reference sequence). The CDR3 DNA is TGTGCCAGTAGTCGGACTAGCTCCTACAATGAGCAGTTCTTC. It yields the protein CASSRTSSYNEQFF.

There are many counts of this clonotype. The chain has TRBV5-1 and TRBJ1-1; 11 positions agree with TRBD1. From germline, CDR1 is SGHRS and CDR2 YFSETQ. V lost 8 bases, J lost 8 bases, and 11 bases stayed unmatched. This CDR3 contains 14 residues. The CDR3 DNA reads TGCGCCAGTAGGGGTTGGGGACAGGGGGGCGAAGCTTTCTTT. Protein product: CASRGWGQGGEAFF. The whole variable domain, filled in from reference TRBV5-1 and TRBJ1-1, reads KAGVTQTPRYLIKTRGQQVTLSCSPISGHRSVSWYQQTPGQGLQFLFEYFSETQRNKGNFPGRFSGRQFSNSRSEMNVSTLELGDSALYLCASRGWGQGGEAFFGQGTRLTVV.

This chain links TRBV4-1 with TRBJ2-7; 7 nucleotides line up with TRBD2. The CDR3 runs to 14 residues. Germline CDR1 is MGHRA and CDR2 is YSYEKL. J gave up 6 bases and V 4 bases, and 9 bases lay outside the gene matches. The CDR3 loop reads CASSPGDYSREQYF. The CDR3 nucleotides read TGCGCCAGCAGCCCTGGGGACTACTCACGCGAGCAGTACTTC.

This clonotype was found a few times. CDR3 protein: CASSFRQGFEQYF. CDR3 DNA sequence: TGTGCCAGCAGCTTCAGACAGGGCTTCGAGCAGTACTTC. The J gene is TRBJ2-7, the V gene TRBV11-2, with 7 bases aligning to TRBD1. Per germline, CDR1 SGHAT and CDR2 FQNNGV. Trimming took 3 bases from V and 6 from J; bases not matched to a gene: 5. This CDR3 comprises 13 residues.

This clonotype was observed a handful of times. V and J are TRBV13 and TRBJ2-7; 7 bases align to TRBD1. The V segment lost 5 bases and the J segment 3 bases; nucleotides outside the gene matches: 10. The CDR3 contains 15 residues. The germline V gene encodes CDR1 PRHDT and CDR2 FYEKMQ (reference sequence). In DNA, the CDR3 is TGTGCCAGCAGCGCCCCGGGACAGACATACTACGAGCAGTACTTC. This codes for CASSAPGQTYYEQYF.

This clonotype was recorded many times. The V and J genes are TRBV3-1 and TRBJ2-3, with 10 nucleotides matching TRBD2. The CDR3 sequence is 17 residues long. Trimming at V came to 0 bases and at J to 5 bases, leaving 8 bases not matched to a gene. Germline CDR1 LGHDT, CDR2 YNNKEL (reference sequence). Written as DNA, the CDR3 is TGTGCCAGCAGCCAAGAGTCCCCAAGCGGGAGGGGAGATACGCAGTATTTT. It is translated as CASSQESPSGRGDTQYF.

Only a few counts were recorded for this clonotype. This sequence joins TRBV20-1 and TRBJ2-2; D not certain. The V gene's germline CDR1 is DFQATT and CDR2 SNEGSKA (reference sequence). V dropped 6 bases and J dropped 0 bases, with 8 bases sitting between them. This CDR3 contains 13 residues. The CDR3 region has the DNA TGCAGTGCCAGGACGTCGAACACCGGGGAGCTGTTTTTT. Its protein product is CSARTSNTGELFF.

In this sample, this clonotype turned up a few times. This chain joins TRBV20-1 and TRBJ2-4; 7 positions agree with TRBD1. Germline V gene lookup returns CDR1 DFQATT and CDR2 SNEGSKA (reference sequence). The CDR3 runs 12 residues. J was trimmed by 13 bases and V by 4 bases; bases with no gene match: 10. The CDR3: CSAKITTGDQYF. The CDR3 region has the DNA TGCAGTGCTAAAATTACTACAGGGGACCAGTACTTC.

This chain links TRBV6-5 with TRBJ1-2; D is ambiguous. The CDR3 loop spans 16 amino acids. The V end was cut by 6 bases, the J end by 0 bases, with 17 bases between. The germline V gene has CDR1 MNHEY and CDR2 SVGAGI. The CDR3 sequence: CASRRNPAGANYGYTF. The CDR3 DNA reads as TGTGCCAGCAGGCGAAACCCGGCAGGCGCTAACTATGGCTACACCTTC.

This clonotype was counted ten times or more. CDR3 amino acids: CASSVPQGGETQYF. CDR3 sequence (DNA): TGCGCCAGCAGCGTTCCCCAGGGGGGAGAGACCCAGTACTTC. The rearrangement links TRBV5-1 to TRBJ2-5, with a tentative D call TRBD1 (7 bases). The V gene's germline CDR1 is SGHRS and CDR2 YFSETQ. V was clipped by 4 bases and J by 4 bases, with 14 bases between them. The CDR3 loop spans 14 amino acids.

This chain links TRBV27 with TRBJ2-7; D call uncertain. CDR3 length equals 13 residues. CDR1 and CDR2 (germline): MNHEY, SMNVEV (reference sequence). The germline V and J ends were trimmed by 3 bases and 4 bases, with 10 bases remaining between them. In DNA, the CDR3 is TGTGCCAGCAGTTTCCGGACGGATTACGAGCAGTACTTC. Translation gives CASSFRTDYEQYF.

In its sample, this clonotype was seen many times. V is TRBV7-9 and J is TRBJ2-3; D possibly uses TRBD1 or TRBD2 (5 bases each). CDR1 is SEHNR and CDR2 is FQNEAQ in the germline V gene (reference sequence). This CDR3 is built from 15 residues. V lost 6 bases and J 0 bases, leaving 13 bases between the germline ends. In DNA form, the CDR3 reads TGTGCCAGCAGGGCCCGGGACCATAGCACAGATACGCAGTATTTT. It translates to CASRARDHSTDTQYF.

This clonotype was seen a handful of times. In DNA, the CDR3 is TGCGCCAGCAGCTCTGGCGGGAAGAGCAATGAGCAGTTCTTC. Its translation is CASSSGGKSNEQFF. J is TRBJ2-1 and V is TRBV5-1, with D maybe TRBD2 (6 bases). The CDR3 spans 14 residues. The germline V gene encodes CDR1 SGHRS and CDR2 YFSETQ. Trimming took off 3 bases at V and 6 bases at J, with 13 bases between the two ends.

The chain combines TRBV27 with TRBJ2-7; the D call may be TRBD1 or TRBD2 (5 bases each). This CDR3 has 16 amino acids. CDR1 MNHEY and CDR2 SMNVEV come from the germline V gene (reference sequence). Trimming removed 5 bases at V and 1 base at J, with 18 bases between. For the CDR3, the DNA is TGTGCCAGCAGTCCGGGACGGGCTACCGGTTCCTACGAGCAGTACGTC. This sequence encodes CASSPGRATGSYEQYV.